What follows describes a single T cell receptor beta chain. The record originates from a study of shared T cell receptors in the human thymus. Only in-frame clones appear in the TCRdb table, and some are missing; sequencing was by immunoSEQ multiplex PCR. The sample shows approximately 580,000 clones, about four fifths of them seen only once. The CDR3 spans 18 residues. V dropped 6 bases and J dropped 0; count of bases not matched to a gene: 6. Germline V gene sequence: CDR1 SEHNR, CDR2 FQNEAQ (reference sequence). A further study also used this sample, focusing on human thymus T cells. That work contributes: Resections from corrective heart surgery supplied the thymus tissue.

The source of this sequence is a boy less than two years old with a congenital heart defect. Sequenced material: thymocytes. The rearrangement uses TRBV7-9 and TRBJ2-1; 15 bases line up with TRBD2. The CDR3 protein is CASRRTSGRALSYNEQFF. CDR3 nucleotide sequence: TGTGCCAGCAGACGGACTAGCGGGAGGGCTCTCTCCTACAATGAGCAGTTCTTC.